The 4 T cell receptor beta chains given below trace back to one sample, sequenced in a study of blood T cell repertoires in COVID-19. Measured with immunoSEQ multiplex PCR; TCRdb has only the in-frame clones, and not every one. The data contain 170,000 or so clones, around 90% of them singletons. The sequencing input was peripheral blood. The origin of the receptors is a man aged 35 to 55 with active or convalescent COVID-19.

DNA of the CDR3: TGTGCCAGCAGTGAGGAGGTCGCCACTGAAGCTTTCTTT. Translation gives CASSEEVATEAFF. The chain links TRBV2 to TRBJ1-1; no clear D gene. Trimming left V 3 bases short and J 4 bases short, with 9 bases between. CDR3 length: 13 residues. The V gene's germline CDR1 is SNHLY and CDR2 FYNNEI.

V and J are TRBV19 and TRBJ1-6, with 8 bases lining up with TRBD1. Germline V gene lookup returns CDR1 LNHDA and CDR2 SQIVND (reference sequence). The V segment lost 8 bases and the J segment 6 bases; nucleotides outside the gene matches: 9. The CDR3 is 15 amino acids. CDR3 sequence reads: CASSTGGRINSPLHF. CDR3 DNA: TGTGCCAGTTCTACAGGGGGGAGAATTAATTCACCCCTCCACTTT.

The rearrangement joins TRBV6-5 to TRBJ1-2, with D hard to call. In germline, CDR1 is MNHEY, CDR2 SVGAGI. This CDR3 contains 14 residues. The germline V and J ends were trimmed by 8 bases and 0 bases, with 13 bases remaining between them. CDR3 bases: TGTGCCAGCTCTAAAGTTCTAGCTAACTATGGCTACACCTTC. Its protein product is CASSKVLANYGYTF.

The chain employs TRBV19 and TRBJ2-5; a possible D gene is TRBD1 (6 bases). V lost 3 bases, J lost 4 bases, and 9 bases lay in between. Germline V gene lookup returns CDR1 LNHDA and CDR2 SQIVND (reference sequence). CDR3 size: 13 residues. CDR3 amino acids: CASSMDSLETQYF. The CDR3 DNA reads TGTGCCAGTAGTATGGACAGTTTAGAGACCCAGTACTTC. The variable domain in full, completed from reference TRBV19 and TRBJ2-5, reads DGGITQSPKYLFRKEGQNVTLSCEQNLNHDAMYWYRQDPGQGLRLIYYSQIVNDFQKGDIAEGYSVSREKKESFPLTVTSAQKNPTAFYLCASSMDSLETQYFGPGTRLLVL.